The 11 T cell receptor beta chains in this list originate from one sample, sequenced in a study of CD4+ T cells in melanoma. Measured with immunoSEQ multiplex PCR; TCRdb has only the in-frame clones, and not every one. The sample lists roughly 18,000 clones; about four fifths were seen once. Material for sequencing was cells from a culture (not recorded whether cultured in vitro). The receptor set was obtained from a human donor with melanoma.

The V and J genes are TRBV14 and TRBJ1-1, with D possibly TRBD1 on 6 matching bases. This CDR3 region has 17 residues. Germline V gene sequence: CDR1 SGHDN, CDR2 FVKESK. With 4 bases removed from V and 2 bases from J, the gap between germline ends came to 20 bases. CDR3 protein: CASSLLSKGGENTEAFF. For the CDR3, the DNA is TGTGCCAGCAGCCTTTTAAGTAAGGGGGGGGAAAACACTGAAGCTTTCTTT.

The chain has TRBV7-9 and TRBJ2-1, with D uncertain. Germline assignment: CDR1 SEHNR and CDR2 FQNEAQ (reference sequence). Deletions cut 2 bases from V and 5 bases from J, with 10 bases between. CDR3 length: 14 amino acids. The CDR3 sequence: CASSLNFRDNEQFF. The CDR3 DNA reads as TGTGCCAGCAGCTTAAATTTCAGAGACAATGAGCAGTTCTTC.

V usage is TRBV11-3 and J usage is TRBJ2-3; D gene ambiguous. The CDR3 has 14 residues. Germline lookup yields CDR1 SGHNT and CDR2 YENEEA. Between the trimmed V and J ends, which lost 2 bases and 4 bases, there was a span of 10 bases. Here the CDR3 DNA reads TGTGCCAGCAGCTTATCACCAGCAGCAGATACGCAGTATTTT. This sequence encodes CASSLSPAADTQYF.

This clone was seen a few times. CDR3 residues: CASSLAGGWSGNTIYF. The CDR3, as DNA: TGTGCCAGCAGCTTGGCCGGGGGCTGGTCCGGAAACACCATATATTTT. J is TRBJ1-3 and V is TRBV5-4; perhaps TRBD1 as D (6 bases). V lost 0 bases to trimming and J lost 4 bases, with 14 bases between them. This CDR3 region has 16 residues. CDR1 is SGHNT, CDR2 YYREEE, per germline (reference sequence).

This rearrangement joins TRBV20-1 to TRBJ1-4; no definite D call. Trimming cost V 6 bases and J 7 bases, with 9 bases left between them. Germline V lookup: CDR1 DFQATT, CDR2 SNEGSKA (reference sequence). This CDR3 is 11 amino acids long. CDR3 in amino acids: CSARYREKLFF. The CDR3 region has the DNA TGCAGTGCAAGATACCGTGAAAAACTGTTTTTT.

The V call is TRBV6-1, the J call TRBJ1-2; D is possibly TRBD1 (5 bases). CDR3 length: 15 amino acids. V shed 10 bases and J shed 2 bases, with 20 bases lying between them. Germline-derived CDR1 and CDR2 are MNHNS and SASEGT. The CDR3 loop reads CATRRGAGTNYGYTF. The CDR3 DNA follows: TGTGCCACCCGAAGAGGGGCAGGGACCAACTATGGCTACACCTTC.

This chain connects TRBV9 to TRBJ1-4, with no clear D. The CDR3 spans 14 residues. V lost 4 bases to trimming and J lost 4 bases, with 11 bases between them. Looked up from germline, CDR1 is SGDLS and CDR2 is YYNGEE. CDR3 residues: CASSPRLDNEKLFF. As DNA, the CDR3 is TGTGCCAGCAGCCCCAGACTGGATAATGAAAAACTGTTTTTT. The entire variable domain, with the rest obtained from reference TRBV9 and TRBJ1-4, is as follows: DSGVTQTPKHLITATGQRVTLRCSPRSGDLSVYWYQQSLDQGLQFLIQYYNGEERAKGNILERFSAQQFPDLHSELNLSSLELGDSALYFCASSPRLDNEKLFFGSGTQLSVL.

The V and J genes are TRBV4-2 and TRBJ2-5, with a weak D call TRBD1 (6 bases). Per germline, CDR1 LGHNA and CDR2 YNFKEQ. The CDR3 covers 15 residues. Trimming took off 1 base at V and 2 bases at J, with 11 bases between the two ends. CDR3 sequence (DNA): TGTGCCAGCAGCCAAGGAGGCAGGGGTCAAGAGACCCAGTACTTC. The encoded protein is CASSQGGRGQETQYF.

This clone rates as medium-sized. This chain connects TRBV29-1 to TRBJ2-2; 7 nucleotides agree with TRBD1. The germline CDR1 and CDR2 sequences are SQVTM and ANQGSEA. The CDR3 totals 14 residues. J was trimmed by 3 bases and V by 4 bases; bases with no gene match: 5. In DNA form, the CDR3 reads TGCAGCGTTGGAAAAACAGGGGACACCGGGGAGCTGTTTTTT. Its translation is CSVGKTGDTGELFF.

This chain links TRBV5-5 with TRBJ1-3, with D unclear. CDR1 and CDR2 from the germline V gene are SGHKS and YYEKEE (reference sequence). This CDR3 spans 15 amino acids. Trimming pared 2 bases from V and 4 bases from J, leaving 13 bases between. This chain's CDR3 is CASSFSPPPGNTIYF. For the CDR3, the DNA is TGTGCCAGCAGCTTCTCCCCCCCGCCCGGAAACACCATATATTTT.

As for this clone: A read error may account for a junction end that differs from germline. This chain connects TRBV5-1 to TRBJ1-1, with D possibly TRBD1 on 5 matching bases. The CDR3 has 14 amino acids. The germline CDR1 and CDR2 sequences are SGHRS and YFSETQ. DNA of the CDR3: TGTGCCAGCAGCAAATCAGGGTTTGCCACTGAAGCTTTCTTT. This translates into CASSKSGFATEAFF.